A single sample gave rise to the 28 T cell receptor beta chains below, sequenced in a study of human T cells and chemical hapten exposure. Described time point: patch test 2, 6 weeks after DPC sensitization. Treatment of the sample: therapeutic diphenylcyclopropenone sensitization with weekly scalp DPC. From the RACE reads, TCRdb called clonotypes with MiXCR, one entry per CDR3 protein. The repertoire holds about 400,000 distinct CDR3 sequences, with around 6% as singletons. Sequenced material: whole blood, taken in connection with sensitization to the hapten diphenylcyclopropenone (DPC). The origin of the receptors is a woman in her late teens or twenties with alopecia areata. Some clones in this sample may be carry-over from other donors' samples.

The table lists this clonotype with many counts. The genes are TRBV7-2 and TRBJ1-4, with D maybe TRBD1 (5 bases). The length of the CDR3 is 14 residues. The germline V gene has CDR1 SGHTA and CDR2 FQGNSA. The ends were cut back, 3 bases at V and 4 bases at J, with 9 bases in the middle. The CDR3 here is CASSLGTLNEKLFF. The CDR3 nucleotides are TGTGCCAGCAGCTTGGGGACCCTTAATGAAAAACTGTTTTTT.

V gene TRBV6-6 combines with J gene TRBJ1-4; TRBD1 matches at 8 bases. Germline V gene lookup returns CDR1 MNHNY and CDR2 SVGAGI (reference sequence). With V trimmed by 2 bases and J by 7 bases, 9 bases remained unmatched. The CDR3 is 16 amino acids. In DNA form, the CDR3 reads TGTGCCAGCAGTTACAGGGACAGGCGAGGCGGTGAAAAACTGTTTTTT. Its protein product is CASSYRDRRGGEKLFF.

The gene calls are TRBV11-3 and TRBJ2-1; 11 bases map to TRBD2. The CDR3 is 16 amino acids. Germline V CDR1 and CDR2: SGHNT, YENEEA. The J segment lost 8 bases and the V segment lost 4 bases, leaving 10 bases of the junction unmatched. CDR3 protein: CASSSNSGGALDEQFF. DNA for the CDR3: TGTGCCAGCAGCTCTAATAGCGGGGGGGCCTTAGATGAGCAGTTCTTC.

This clonotype was detected a few times. The CDR3 DNA follows: TGCAGTGCCAGAACGGGACCCCTTTCGAATTCACCCCTCCACTTT. It yields the protein CSARTGPLSNSPLHF. The rearrangement uses TRBV20-1 and TRBJ1-6, with D perhaps matching TRBD1 (5 bases). CDR3 length: 15 amino acids. Germline V gene sequence: CDR1 DFQATT, CDR2 SNEGSKA (reference sequence). The V and J ends lost 6 bases and 7 bases respectively, with 19 bases between them.

This clonotype was observed a few times. This chain uses TRBV7-2 with TRBJ2-1; 9 bases are a match to TRBD2. Trimming cost V 5 bases and J 10 bases; bases outside gene matches: 6. Germline CDR1 and CDR2: SGHTA and FQGNSA. CDR3 length: 13 residues. The CDR3 spells CASSAQTSGEQFF. The CDR3 nucleotides are TGTGCCAGCAGCGCCCAGACTAGCGGCGAGCAGTTCTTC.

This clonotype was counted only a few times. This chain joins TRBV5-1 and TRBJ2-7; TRBD1 might be the D (6 bases). The CDR3 runs 14 residues. Per germline, CDR1 SGHRS and CDR2 YFSETQ. V shed 1 base and J shed 6 bases, with 14 bases lying between them. The CDR3 coding sequence is TGCGCCAGCAGCTTGTTGGCAGGGACAAGCGAGCAGTACTTC. Amino acids: CASSLLAGTSEQYF. The full variable domain, its missing parts supplied by reference TRBV5-1 and TRBJ2-7, is KAGVTQTPRYLIKTRGQQVTLSCSPISGHRSVSWYQQTPGQGLQFLFEYFSETQRNKGNFPGRFSGRQFSNSRSEMNVSTLELGDSALYLCASSLLAGTSEQYFGPGTRLTVT.

This clonotype has just a few counts. V and J are TRBV12-3 or TRBV12-4 and TRBJ2-7; D is unclear. The CDR3 length is 17 residues. V was shortened by 1 base and J by 2 bases, with 18 bases between the two germline ends. The CDR3 reads CASSLVASSAATYEQYF. CDR3 nucleotides: TGTGCCAGCAGTTTAGTGGCGTCGTCAGCAGCCACCTACGAGCAGTACTTC.

V and J are TRBV11-2 and TRBJ2-1, with D maybe TRBD2 (5 bases). The CDR3 has 13 amino acids. Trimming removed 5 bases from V and 7 bases from J, with 12 bases in between. In germline, CDR1 is SGHAT, CDR2 FQNNGV. CDR3 coding DNA: TGTGCCAGCAGCCGACTACTAGAAAATGAGCAGTTCTTC. It is translated as CASSRLLENEQFF.

This clonotype was found many times. The chain links TRBV9 to TRBJ2-3, with 14 bases matching TRBD2. Germline lookup yields CDR1 SGDLS and CDR2 YYNGEE. Trimming removed 2 bases from V and 5 bases from J; junction bases left unmatched: 7. The CDR3 is 17 residues long. In DNA, the CDR3 is TGTGCCAGCAGCGTGGGACTAGCGGGGGCCACAGGAGATACGCAGTATTTT. Encoded protein: CASSVGLAGATGDTQYF. The full variable domain, rest sourced from reference TRBV9 and TRBJ2-3, is DSGVTQTPKHLITATGQRVTLRCSPRSGDLSVYWYQQSLDQGLQFLIQYYNGEERAKGNILERFSAQQFPDLHSELNLSSLELGDSALYFCASSVGLAGATGDTQYFGPGTRLTVL.

The chain has TRBV6-1 and TRBJ2-1; unclear D gene. The CDR3 runs to 14 residues. Trimming left V 0 bases short and J 11 bases short, with 14 bases between. Germline V CDR1 and CDR2: MNHNS, SASEGT. This chain's CDR3 is CASSEALGEKKQFF. CDR3 in DNA: TGTGCCAGCAGTGAAGCGCTGGGCGAAAAGAAGCAGTTCTTC.

At least ten counts were recorded for this clonotype. The rearrangement uses TRBV7-9 and TRBJ2-6; a possible D gene is TRBD1 (5 bases). The CDR3 is 14 amino acids. The V end lost 9 bases, the J end lost 4 bases, and 13 bases lay between the germline ends. Germline CDR1 SEHNR, CDR2 FQNEAQ (reference sequence). Here the CDR3 DNA reads TGTGCCAGTACAGGTTTCACCGGGGCCAACGTCCTGACTTTC. Amino acid sequence: CASTGFTGANVLTF.

This clonotype was recorded at least ten times. CDR3 protein: CASSTGEMNTEAFF. The DNA of the CDR3 is TGCGCCAGCAGCACGGGGGAAATGAACACTGAAGCTTTCTTT. V usage is TRBV5-1 and J usage is TRBJ1-1, with TRBD1 as a possible D gene (5 bases). Trimming shortened V by 4 bases and J by 0 bases, and 10 bases separated the two germline ends. Germline V lookup: CDR1 SGHRS, CDR2 YFSETQ. This CDR3 region has 14 residues.

This clonotype was seen at least ten times. The chain has TRBV4-3 and TRBJ1-3, with unresolved D. V lost 0 bases, J lost 8 bases, and 14 bases lay in between. The CDR3 loop spans 15 amino acids. The germline V gene encodes CDR1 LGHNA and CDR2 YSLEER. The CDR3 reads CASSQEVSESYTIYF. For the CDR3, the DNA is TGCGCCAGCAGCCAAGAGGTCAGCGAGTCATACACCATATATTTT.

This clonotype was counted many times. Here the CDR3 reads CSARDGRGDQPQHF. The CDR3 DNA sequence: TGCAGTGCTAGAGATGGCAGGGGTGATCAGCCCCAGCATTTT. V usage is TRBV20-1 and J usage is TRBJ1-5, with a tentative D call TRBD1 (6 bases). Between the trimmed V and J ends, which lost 0 bases and 5 bases, there was a span of 11 bases. Germline lookup yields CDR1 DFQATT and CDR2 SNEGSKA (reference sequence). The length of the CDR3 is 14 residues.

This clonotype was observed a single time. A single base separates this from a much larger clone, so it may be a read error. This chain uses TRBV28 with TRBJ1-1, with D uncertain. The germline V gene encodes CDR1 MDHEN and CDR2 SYDVKM. This CDR3 is built from 11 residues. Written as DNA, the CDR3 is TGTGCCAGCAGTTCAACAGAAAAAGCTTACTTT. Its protein product is CASSSTEKAYF.

The CDR3 spells CASRKGGWSYNEQFF. Here the CDR3 DNA reads TGTGCCAGCAGGAAAGGCGGGTGGTCCTACAATGAGCAGTTCTTC. The chain couples TRBV6-2 or TRBV6-3 to TRBJ2-1; a possible D gene is TRBD2 (5 bases). The V end lost 6 bases, the J end lost 1 base, and 13 bases lay between the germline ends. Germline CDR1 is MNHEY and CDR2 is SVGEGT. The CDR3 sequence is 15 residues long.

This clonotype was counted a few times. The chain uses TRBV5-6 and TRBJ2-7; D is tentatively TRBD1 or TRBD2 (5 bases each). Germline CDR1 is SGHDT and CDR2 is YYEEEE. The CDR3 has 14 residues. V was shortened by 3 bases and J by 5 bases, with 15 bases between the two germline ends. The CDR3 DNA reads TGTGCCAGCAGCTGGGGGACCGCCGGGGACGAGCAGTACTTC. Protein: CASSWGTAGDEQYF.

This clonotype was detected ten times or more. This CDR3 reads CASSDHSQDTQYF. In DNA, the CDR3 is TGTGCCAGCAGTGACCATAGCCAAGATACGCAGTATTTT. The rearrangement links TRBV6-5 to TRBJ2-3, with D hard to call. The germline V gene encodes CDR1 MNHEY and CDR2 SVGAGI. Trimming removed 5 bases at V and 5 bases at J, with 11 bases between. The CDR3 extends over 13 amino acids.

This clonotype was detected many times. The gene calls are TRBV7-9 and TRBJ1-2; no firm D call. The CDR3 is 13 amino acids. With 3 bases removed from V and 7 bases from J, the gap between germline ends came to 12 bases. CDR1 SEHNR and CDR2 FQNEAQ come from the germline V gene (reference sequence). The CDR3 is CASSFEGSLGYTF. CDR3 coding DNA: TGTGCCAGCAGCTTCGAAGGGAGTCTTGGCTACACCTTC.

This rearrangement joins TRBV4-3 to TRBJ1-2; D remains unclear. This CDR3 region has 14 residues. Germline values: CDR1 LGHNA, CDR2 YSLEER. V was cut by 1 base and J by 6 bases, with 12 bases left in between. The CDR3 sequence: CASSQAAGMDGYTF. Here the CDR3 DNA reads TGCGCCAGCAGCCAAGCTGCTGGTATGGATGGCTACACCTTC.

The rearrangement uses TRBV20-1 and TRBJ2-5; 10 bases match TRBD1. CDR3 length equals 14 residues. Germline loops: CDR1 DFQATT, CDR2 SNEGSKA (reference sequence). Trimming at V came to 3 bases and at J to 7 bases, leaving 8 bases not matched to a gene. CDR3 coding DNA: TGCAGTGCTAGGCCCCCGGGACAGGGGTTGACCCAGTACTTC. Translating gives CSARPPGQGLTQYF.

This clonotype was detected ten times or more. The chain is built from TRBV6-1 and TRBJ1-2, with D perhaps matching TRBD1 (6 bases). CDR1 and CDR2 (germline): MNHNS, SASEGT. Trimming removed 6 bases at V and 0 bases at J, with 14 bases between. The CDR3 sequence is 15 residues long. CDR3 loop: CASSPNRAPNYGYTF. The DNA of the CDR3 is TGTGCCAGCAGCCCCAACAGGGCGCCTAACTATGGCTACACCTTC.

This chain connects TRBV11-1 to TRBJ2-2; D uncertain. CDR1 is SGHAT and CDR2 is FQDESV in the germline V gene (reference sequence). CDR3 length: 14 amino acids. Trimming shortened V by 1 base and J by 4 bases, and 7 bases separated the two germline ends. This CDR3 reads CASSLGRVTGELFF. CDR3 DNA: TGTGCCAGCAGCTTAGGGCGTGTCACCGGGGAGCTGTTTTTT.

This clonotype was detected a few times. V and J are TRBV3-1 and TRBJ2-3, with TRBD1 identical over 10 bases. V lost 2 bases and J lost 4; bases outside the gene matches: 9. The CDR3 extends over 17 amino acids. Germline loops: CDR1 LGHDT, CDR2 YNNKEL (reference sequence). The CDR3 DNA follows: TGTGCCAGCAGCCAAACAGAAACGACAGGGGGCGCAGATACGCAGTATTTT. This gives the protein CASSQTETTGGADTQYF.

This chain links TRBV7-8 with TRBJ1-2; a possible D gene is TRBD1 (5 bases). The CDR3 is 18 residues long. V was shortened by 7 bases and J by 3 bases, with 27 bases between the two germline ends. CDR1 and CDR2 (germline): SGHVS, FQNEAQ. CDR3 sequence reads: CASNGGSSTFPRDYGYTF. The CDR3 nucleotides read TGTGCCAGCAACGGGGGTAGTTCGACGTTCCCCCGGGACTATGGCTACACCTTC.

This clonotype was recorded a few times. The genes are TRBV11-2 and TRBJ2-7, with D hard to call. V was trimmed by 0 bases and J by 1 base, leaving 10 bases between them. Germline loops: CDR1 SGHAT, CDR2 FQNNGV. This CDR3 comprises 15 residues. CDR3 residues: CASSLDASPSYEQYF. The CDR3 region has the DNA TGTGCCAGCAGCTTAGATGCCAGTCCTTCCTACGAGCAGTACTTC. Full variable domain (remainder filled in from reference TRBV11-2 and TRBJ2-7): EAGVAQSPRYKIIEKRQSVAFWCNPISGHATLYWYQQILGQGPKLLIQFQNNGVVDDSQLPKDRFSAERLKGVDSTLKIQPAKLEDSAVYLCASSLDASPSYEQYFGPGTRLTVT.

There are a few counts of this clonotype. The chain links TRBV28 to TRBJ2-3, with a tentative D call TRBD2 (6 bases). Germline V gene sequence: CDR1 MDHEN, CDR2 SYDVKM. V lost 2 bases to trimming and J lost 5 bases, with 8 bases between them. The CDR3 consists of 13 residues. For the CDR3, the DNA is TGTGCCAGCAGTTTAGCGGGGATAGATACGCAGTATTTT. Translated, it gives CASSLAGIDTQYF.

CDR3 nucleotide sequence: TGTGCCAGCAGTCAAGCCAGGGTAGCCAAAAACATTCAGTACTTC. The encoded protein is CASSQARVAKNIQYF. The chain uses TRBV27 and TRBJ2-4; D may be TRBD1 (5 bases). The V gene's germline CDR1 is MNHEY and CDR2 SMNVEV (reference sequence). There are 15 residues in the CDR3. V lost 5 bases to trimming and J lost 0 bases, with 11 bases between them.